The 14 T cell receptor beta chains reported below all come from one sample, sequenced in a study of CD8 T cells in Susac syndrome. RNA totalling about 0.45 to 1 ug underwent reverse transcription with random hexamers. Each CDR3 protein is one row after TCRdb ran MiXCR on the immunoSEQ multiplex PCR reads. Counted here are some 96,000 distinct CDR3 sequences, about 95% occurring once; the ten biggest clones make up 0.3%. Sequencing was done on a sample of CD8+ T cells from PBMCs. The receptors derive from a human donor with Susac syndrome.

The chain is built from TRBV9 and TRBJ1-4; 9 bases agree with TRBD1. Germline assignment: CDR1 SGDLS and CDR2 YYNGEE. The CDR3 totals 16 residues. The trim removed 2 bases at V and 7 bases at J, leaving 9 bases unmatched. CDR3 sequence (DNA): TGTGCCAGCAGCGTGGGGACAGGGATTGTGGGTGAAAAACTGTTTTTT. It specifies CASSVGTGIVGEKLFF. The whole variable domain, filled in from reference TRBV9 and TRBJ1-4, reads DSGVTQTPKHLITATGQRVTLRCSPRSGDLSVYWYQQSLDQGLQFLIQYYNGEERAKGNILERFSAQQFPDLHSELNLSSLELGDSALYFCASSVGTGIVGEKLFFGSGTQLSVL.

V gene TRBV9 combines with J gene TRBJ2-3, with 8 bases that match TRBD1. J lost 2 bases, V lost 2 bases, and 4 bases had no gene match. Germline V lookup: CDR1 SGDLS, CDR2 YYNGEE. The CDR3 has 15 amino acids. CDR3 protein: CASSVGQAITDTQYF. CDR3 DNA sequence: TGTGCCAGCAGCGTGGGACAGGCCATCACAGATACGCAGTATTTT.

The chain combines TRBV7-2 with TRBJ2-4, with D perhaps TRBD1 (5 bases). V lost 1 base to trimming and J lost 3 bases, with 10 bases between them. This CDR3 has 15 residues. Germline V gives CDR1 SGHTA, CDR2 FQGNSA. This chain's CDR3 is CASSLGGQHKNIQYF. CDR3 sequence (DNA): TGTGCCAGCAGCTTAGGCGGACAACACAAAAACATTCAGTACTTC.

The rearrangement uses TRBV14 and TRBJ2-3, with 9 positions matching TRBD2. Germline V lookup: CDR1 SGHDN, CDR2 FVKESK. This CDR3 comprises 18 residues. V lost 0 bases and J lost 3; bases outside the gene matches: 10. CDR3 sequence: CASSQESPLAGFTDTQYF. DNA of the CDR3: TGTGCCAGCAGCCAAGAATCCCCCCTAGCGGGGTTTACAGATACGCAGTATTTT.

The CDR3 DNA is TGCAGTGCTATAGCGGGGGCGGATGTTACGCAGTATTTT. Protein: CSAIAGADVTQYF. The J gene is TRBJ2-3, the V gene TRBV20-1; 9 bases map to TRBD2. V lost 4 bases and J lost 8; bases outside the gene matches: 7. CDR3 length: 13 residues. Germline V gene lookup returns CDR1 DFQATT and CDR2 SNEGSKA (reference sequence).

The rearrangement joins TRBV12-3 or TRBV12-4 to TRBJ2-3, with D maybe TRBD1 (5 bases). Trimming cost V 6 bases and J 4 bases, with 11 bases left between them. This CDR3 has 13 residues. CDR3 coding DNA: TGTGCCAGCAGGGTCTTAGGGGCAGATACGCAGTATTTT. Amino acids: CASRVLGADTQYF.

The rearrangement uses TRBV9 and TRBJ2-1, with 10 positions matching TRBD2. Germline CDR1 reads SGDLS; CDR2 reads YYNGEE. Trimming removed 0 bases from V and 8 bases from J; junction bases left unmatched: 5. CDR3 length: 15 amino acids. CDR3 loop: CASSVGPAGGDEQFF. The CDR3 DNA reads as TGTGCCAGCAGCGTAGGCCCAGCGGGAGGGGATGAGCAGTTCTTC. Drawing the rest from reference TRBV9 and TRBJ2-1, the complete variable domain is DSGVTQTPKHLITATGQRVTLRCSPRSGDLSVYWYQQSLDQGLQFLIQYYNGEERAKGNILERFSAQQFPDLHSELNLSSLELGDSALYFCASSVGPAGGDEQFFGPGTRLTVL.

The gene calls are TRBV20-1 and TRBJ1-4; D is ambiguous. The germline V and J ends were trimmed by 0 bases and 6 bases, with 8 bases remaining between them. The CDR3 totals 13 residues. Germline CDR1 reads DFQATT; CDR2 reads SNEGSKA (reference sequence). This chain's CDR3 is CSARDAGYEKLFF. The CDR3 DNA reads as TGCAGTGCTAGAGATGCTGGGTATGAAAAACTGTTTTTT.

In its sample, this clonotype was seen once. The V call is TRBV13, the J call TRBJ1-3, with D possibly TRBD1 on 5 matching bases. The CDR3 is 12 amino acids. Germline V gene lookup returns CDR1 PRHDT and CDR2 FYEKMQ (reference sequence). V dropped 5 bases and J dropped 5 bases, with 7 bases sitting between them. CDR3 coding DNA: TGTGCCAGCAGCGAGGGACGAAACACCATATATTTT. It specifies CASSEGRNTIYF.

In this sample, this clonotype turned up once. The V and J genes are TRBV5-6 and TRBJ2-5; D possibly corresponds to TRBD2 (5 bases). The CDR3 length is 13 residues. The V and J ends lost 4 bases and 4 bases respectively, with 11 bases between them. The germline V gene encodes CDR1 SGHDT and CDR2 YYEEEE. The CDR3 DNA reads as TGTGCCAGCAGCCTGGAAGGAGGAGAGACCCAGTACTTC. It translates to CASSLEGGETQYF.

As DNA, the CDR3 is TGTGCCAGCACCCTCGGGACTACCACCTACGAGCAGTACTTC. Translating it yields CASTLGTTTYEQYF. The chain employs TRBV28 and TRBJ2-7; TRBD2 aligns across 7 bases. Germline V gene lookup returns CDR1 MDHEN and CDR2 SYDVKM. There are 14 residues in the CDR3. V was clipped by 7 bases and J by 2 bases; unmatched bases: 8.

V and J are TRBV15 and TRBJ2-3; unclear D gene. Trimming removed 3 bases from V and 5 bases from J, with 6 bases in between. This CDR3 is 12 amino acids long. Germline CDR1 and CDR2: LNHNV and YYDKDF (reference sequence). Here the CDR3 DNA reads TGTGCCACCAGCAGGGCACGAGATACGCAGTATTTT. Amino acid sequence: CATSRARDTQYF.

The chain links TRBV3-1 to TRBJ2-6; weak D call: TRBD2 (5 bases). The CDR3 is made up of 16 amino acids. Germline V gives CDR1 LGHDT, CDR2 YNNKEL (reference sequence). Trimming removed 0 bases from V and 4 bases from J, with 10 bases in between. The CDR3 is CASSQDRGLGANVLTF. In DNA, the CDR3 is TGTGCCAGCAGCCAAGATCGAGGGTTAGGGGCCAACGTCCTGACTTTC.

The chain is built from TRBV20-1 and TRBJ2-5; 7 nucleotides match TRBD1. CDR3 size: 15 residues. Germline-derived CDR1 and CDR2 are DFQATT and SNEGSKA (reference sequence). V dropped 4 bases and J dropped 2; count of bases not matched to a gene: 10. The CDR3 protein is CSATTPWDSQETQYF. The CDR3 nucleotides read TGCAGTGCTACTACTCCTTGGGACAGTCAAGAGACCCAGTACTTC.